These 21 T cell receptor beta chains were sequenced from one sample in a study of T-cell memory formation after mild COVID-19. TCRdb recomputed calls from the 5' RACE reads with MiXCR, one row per CDR3 protein. The sample lists more than 120,000 distinct CDR3 sequences, about 6% occurring once. The sequenced sample was PBMCs or a T cell subset sorted from them (not recorded which). Source of these receptors: an adult woman who had mild COVID-19 (a few samples of this study predate the infection). Cell type and time point are not known.

There are a few counts of this clonotype. The rearrangement joins TRBV5-1 to TRBJ1-5; D is ambiguous. V was shortened by 5 bases and J by 4 bases, with 13 bases between the two germline ends. The CDR3 extends over 14 amino acids. Germline CDR1 and CDR2: SGHRS and YFSETQ. CDR3 loop: CASRGRDANQPQHF. As DNA, the CDR3 is TGCGCCAGCAGGGGCCGCGACGCAAATCAGCCCCAGCATTTT.

The J gene is TRBJ1-1, the V gene TRBV23-1; perhaps TRBD1 as D (5 bases). TRBV23-1 carries the ORF label, with uncertain function. V lost 6 bases and J lost 1, with 24 bases in between. The CDR3 totals 18 residues. The chain's CDR3 is CASSCPPVGRRQNTEAFF. As DNA, the CDR3 is TGCGCCAGCAGCTGCCCCCCAGTGGGGCGGCGGCAGAACACTGAAGCTTTCTTT.

Note on this clonotype: One base away lies a much larger clone, so this may be a sequencing read error. The DNA for the CDR3 is TGTGACAGCAGCGGACAGCGGAACACTGAAGCTTTCTTT. This encodes CDSSGQRNTEAFF. This chain joins TRBV5-6 and TRBJ1-1; possibly TRBD1 for D (6 bases). The CDR3 is made up of 13 amino acids. Germline CDR1 and CDR2: SGHDT and YYEEEE.

The chain combines TRBV29-1 with TRBJ2-7; perhaps TRBD2 as D (7 bases). V lost 4 bases and J lost 5, with 27 bases in between. Germline V gene data show CDR1 as SQVTM and CDR2 as ANQGSEA. The CDR3 runs to 17 residues. In DNA form, the CDR3 reads TGCAGCGTTGCAGGCCGAACAGGGAGGGCTATATGGGACGAGCAGTACTTC. It codes for CSVAGRTGRAIWDEQYF.

The chain employs TRBV7-2 and TRBJ2-3, with TRBD2 matching 10 bases. Trimming removed 2 bases from V and 6 bases from J; junction bases left unmatched: 5. CDR1 and CDR2 (germline): SGHTA, FQGNSA. CDR3 size: 15 residues. For the CDR3, the DNA is TGTGCCAGCAGCTTACAACTAGCGGGGACCGATACGCAGTATTTT. It codes for CASSLQLAGTDTQYF.

CDR3 sequence: CASSPSSAGSEAFF. DNA for the CDR3: TGTGCCAGCAGCCCCTCGTCTGCGGGGTCCGAAGCTTTCTTT. The chain has TRBV9 and TRBJ1-1, with D unresolved. This CDR3 is built from 14 residues. Germline CDR1 SGDLS, CDR2 YYNGEE. Trimming removed 4 bases at V and 8 bases at J, with 18 bases between.

This chain connects TRBV2 to TRBJ2-3; D might be TRBD2 (6 bases). The germline CDR1 and CDR2 sequences are SNHLY and FYNNEI. Trimming shortened V by 4 bases and J by 12 bases, and 8 bases separated the two germline ends. The CDR3 is 10 amino acids. The CDR3, as DNA: TGTGCCAGCAGTGTTGGGACTCAGTATTTT. It encodes CASSVGTQYF.

The chain couples TRBV7-2 to TRBJ1-2; 7 nucleotides agree with TRBD1. The CDR3 consists of 14 residues. Germline CDR1 and CDR2: SGHTA and FQGNSA. V trimming: 1 base; J trimming: 8 bases; junction bases outside the gene matches: 7. CDR3 DNA sequence: TGTGCCAGCAGCTTAGGGACAGGAGTTCGGGGCTACACCTTC. Its protein is CASSLGTGVRGYTF.

This clonotype was seen a few times. J is TRBJ2-7 and V is TRBV7-9; D gene unclear. The CDR3 spans 13 residues. V was clipped by 5 bases and J by 6 bases, with 14 bases between them. The germline CDR1 and CDR2 sequences are SEHNR and FQNEAQ (reference sequence). DNA for the CDR3: TGTGCCAGCAGCCTGACGACCGGGCGCGAGCAGTACTTC. Amino acid sequence: CASSLTTGREQYF.

V usage is TRBV13 and J usage is TRBJ2-4; D remains unclear. Germline values: CDR1 PRHDT, CDR2 FYEKMQ (reference sequence). This CDR3 is 13 amino acids long. Trimming took 0 bases from V and 6 from J, leaving 6 bases between them. The CDR3 DNA sequence: TGTGCCAGCAGCTTAGGCCTTGCAAACATTCAGTACTTC. The encoded protein is CASSLGLANIQYF.

In this sample, this clonotype turned up many times. The genes are TRBV15 and TRBJ1-1; D remains ambiguous. The CDR3 has 15 amino acids. Trimming cost V 3 bases and J 0 bases, with 11 bases left between them. Germline loops: CDR1 LNHNV, CDR2 YYDKDF (reference sequence). CDR3 in amino acids: CATSRERIMNTEAFF. CDR3 nucleotides: TGTGCCACCAGCAGGGAAAGGATAATGAACACTGAAGCTTTCTTT.

This clonotype has at least ten counts. This chain joins TRBV19 and TRBJ2-7; 10 nucleotides match TRBD1. V gave up 5 bases and J gave up 2 bases; unmatched junction bases: 9. There are 16 residues in the CDR3. The V gene's germline CDR1 is LNHDA and CDR2 SQIVND (reference sequence). The DNA of the CDR3 is TGTGCCAGTAGTTACTCCTCCGGGACAGGGGCCTACGAGCAGTACTTC. Its protein is CASSYSSGTGAYEQYF. The variable domain in full, with the rest retrieved from reference TRBV19 and TRBJ2-7, is DGGITQSPKYLFRKEGQNVTLSCEQNLNHDAMYWYRQDPGQGLRLIYYSQIVNDFQKGDIAEGYSVSREKKESFPLTVTSAQKNPTAFYLCASSYSSGTGAYEQYFGPGTRLTVT.

This clonotype was seen only a few times. V and J are TRBV4-1 and TRBJ1-2, with 7 bases aligning to TRBD1. CDR1 is MGHRA and CDR2 is YSYEKL in the germline V gene. The CDR3 runs 17 residues. With 1 base clipped from V and 1 base from J, the junction kept 9 bases outside the gene matches. The CDR3 DNA reads TGCGCCAGCAGCCAAGGATACAGGGGCAGGAATAACTATGGCTACACCTTC. This sequence encodes CASSQGYRGRNNYGYTF.

This clonotype was picked up a small number of times. The V gene is TRBV5-1, the J gene TRBJ1-2; D not certain. CDR3 size: 18 residues. Germline assignment: CDR1 SGHRS and CDR2 YFSETQ. Trimming removed 0 bases at V and 7 bases at J, with 25 bases between. CDR3: CASSLATQYTGEWGGYTF. In DNA form, the CDR3 reads TGCGCCAGCAGCTTGGCTACACAATACACTGGCGAGTGGGGTGGCTACACCTTC. Combining the CDR3 with reference TRBV5-1 and TRBJ1-2 gives the whole variable domain KAGVTQTPRYLIKTRGQQVTLSCSPISGHRSVSWYQQTPGQGLQFLFEYFSETQRNKGNFPGRFSGRQFSNSRSEMNVSTLELGDSALYLCASSLATQYTGEWGGYTFGSGTRLTVV.

The gene calls are TRBV5-1 and TRBJ2-7, with TRBD2 identical over 12 bases. Germline CDR1 is SGHRS and CDR2 is YFSETQ. This CDR3 is 16 amino acids long. J gave up 4 bases and V 0 bases, and 5 bases lay outside the gene matches. This chain's CDR3 is CASSLASGGAFYEQYF. CDR3 nucleotides: TGCGCCAGCAGCTTGGCTAGCGGGGGGGCCTTTTACGAGCAGTACTTC.

This clonotype was picked up many times. This chain joins TRBV5-1 and TRBJ2-1, with 7 bases aligning to TRBD2. Trimming at V came to 0 bases and at J to 7 bases, leaving 10 bases not matched to a gene. CDR1 SGHRS and CDR2 YFSETQ come from the germline V gene. This CDR3 has 16 amino acids. For the CDR3, the DNA is TGCGCCAGCAGCTTGGCCGGTCGGGGGGTACAGAATGAGCAGTTCTTC. This sequence encodes CASSLAGRGVQNEQFF.

The J gene is TRBJ1-3, the V gene TRBV5-6; no clear D gene. Germline V gene sequence: CDR1 SGHDT, CDR2 YYEEEE. Trimming cost V 0 bases and J 1 base, with 8 bases left between them. CDR3 length: 15 residues. CDR3 nucleotides: TGTGCCAGCAGCTTGGTGTCCGGGTCTGGAAACACCATATATTTT. This encodes CASSLVSGSGNTIYF.

This clonotype was detected only a few times. J is TRBJ2-7 and V is TRBV7-2; D may be TRBD1 (6 bases). Germline values: CDR1 SGHTA, CDR2 FQGNSA. The length of the CDR3 is 14 residues. Trimming cost V 5 bases and J 2 bases, with 13 bases left between them. The CDR3 region is CASSNRAGAYEQYF. In DNA, the CDR3 is TGTGCCAGCAGCAATAGAGCAGGGGCCTACGAGCAGTACTTC.

Ten or more counts support this clonotype. The V and J genes are TRBV5-1 and TRBJ2-5, with TRBD2 matching over 8 bases. This CDR3 is 17 amino acids long. V shed 4 bases and J 5 bases; nucleotides not matched to a gene: 16. Germline V gene sequence: CDR1 SGHRS, CDR2 YFSETQ. The DNA for the CDR3 is TGCGCCAGCAGCCTGGGACTAGTTGGACCAGAAAGGGAGACCCAGTACTTC. Translating it yields CASSLGLVGPERETQYF. The full variable domain, with the rest looked up from reference TRBV5-1 and TRBJ2-5, is KAGVTQTPRYLIKTRGQQVTLSCSPISGHRSVSWYQQTPGQGLQFLFEYFSETQRNKGNFPGRFSGRQFSNSRSEMNVSTLELGDSALYLCASSLGLVGPERETQYFGPGTRLLVL.

This clonotype has ten or more counts. The rearrangement joins TRBV20-1 to TRBJ2-7; D remains ambiguous. The CDR3 runs 14 residues. Germline loops: CDR1 DFQATT, CDR2 SNEGSKA (reference sequence). Trimming took off 0 bases at V and 3 bases at J, with 12 bases between the two ends. The CDR3 bases are TGCAGTGCTAGAGATCACTTCCTGCACTACGAGCAGTACTTC. It translates to CSARDHFLHYEQYF.

This clonotype was recorded at least ten times. This chain links TRBV24-1 with TRBJ2-2; 7 bases are a match to TRBD2. The junction had 10 bases not matched to a gene; V was cut back by 10 bases and J by 3 bases. Germline values: CDR1 KGHDR, CDR2 SFDVKD. The CDR3 runs to 15 residues. In DNA, the CDR3 is TGTGCCACGGCCCGGGGGGAGACTTACACCGGGGAGCTGTTTTTT. Encoded protein: CATARGETYTGELFF.